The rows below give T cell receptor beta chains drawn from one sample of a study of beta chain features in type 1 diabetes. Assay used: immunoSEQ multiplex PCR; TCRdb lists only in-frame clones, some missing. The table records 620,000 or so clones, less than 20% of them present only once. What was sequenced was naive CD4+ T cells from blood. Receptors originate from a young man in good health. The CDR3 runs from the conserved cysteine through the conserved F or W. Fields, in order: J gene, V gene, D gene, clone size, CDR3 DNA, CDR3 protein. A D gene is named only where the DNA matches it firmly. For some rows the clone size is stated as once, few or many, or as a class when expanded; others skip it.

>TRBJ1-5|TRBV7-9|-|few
TGTGCCAGCAGCTTAGTACGGGATCAGCCCCAGCATTTT
CASSLVRDQPQHF
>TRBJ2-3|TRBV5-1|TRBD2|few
TGCGCCAGCAGCCCCCAACTCGGACTAGCGGGAGCAGATACGCAGTATTTT
CASSPQLGLAGADTQYF
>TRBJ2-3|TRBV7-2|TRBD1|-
TGTGCCAGCAGCTTAACTCTGGACAGGGTTCTTGGTAGAGATACGCAGTATTTT
CASSLTLDRVLGRDTQYF
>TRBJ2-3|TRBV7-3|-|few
TGTGCCAGCAGCTTCGCGGGAAGCACAGATACGCAGTATTTT
CASSFAGSTDTQYF
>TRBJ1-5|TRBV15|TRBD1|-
TGTGCCACCAGCAGAGTAAACAGGGGGAAGGCAGATCAGCCCCAGCATTTT
CATSRVNRGKADQPQHF
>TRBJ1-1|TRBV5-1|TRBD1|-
TGCGCCAGCAGCGCTCAGGGGGATGAAGCTTTCTTT
CASSAQGDEAFF
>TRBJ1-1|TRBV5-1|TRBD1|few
TGCGCCAGCAGCACCCAAGGACAGGGGATGAACACTGAAGCTTTCTTT
CASSTQGQGMNTEAFF
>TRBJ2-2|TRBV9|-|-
TGTGCCAGCAGCCCCACGAACACCGGGGAGCTGTTTTTT
CASSPTNTGELFF
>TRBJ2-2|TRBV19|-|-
TGTGCCAGTAGTATCTGGAGCACAACCGGGGAGCTGTTTTTT
CASSIWSTTGELFF
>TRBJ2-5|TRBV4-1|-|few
TGCGCCAGCAGCCAAGAATCAGGGAGGTTTGGAGAGACCCAGTACTTC
CASSQESGRFGETQYF
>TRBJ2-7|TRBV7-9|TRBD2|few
TGTGCCAGCAGCTTAGAAATAAGGGAGGGGTCCTCCGAGCAGTACTTC
CASSLEIREGSSEQYF
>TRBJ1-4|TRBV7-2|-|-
TGTGCCAGCAGCTTAGCGGAACCCCCGAAAGGAAAACTGTTTTTT
CASSLAEPPKGKLFF
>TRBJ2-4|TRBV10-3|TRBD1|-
TGTGCCATCAGTGGTCAGGACAGGGCGGGAAACATTCAGTACTTC
CAISGQDRAGNIQYF
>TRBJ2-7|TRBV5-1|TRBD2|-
TGCGCCAGCAGCACCCCGGGGAGCGGGGGCTACGAGCAGTACTTC
CASSTPGSGGYEQYF
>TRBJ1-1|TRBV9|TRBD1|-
TGTGCCAGCAGCGTAGGGGGACAGGCGAACACTGAAGCTTTCTTT
CASSVGGQANTEAFF
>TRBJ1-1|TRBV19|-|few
TGTGCCAGTAGTCGGGGCGGTGAAGCTTTCTTT
CASSRGGEAFF
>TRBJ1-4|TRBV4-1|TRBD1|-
TGCGCCAGCAGCCCTGGGGACAGGGCCACAACTAATGAAAAACTGTTTTTT
CASSPGDRATTNEKLFF
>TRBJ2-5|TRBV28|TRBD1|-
TGTGCCAGCAGTCTCCCGGGACAGGGATATATGGAGACCCAGTACTTC
CASSLPGQGYMETQYF
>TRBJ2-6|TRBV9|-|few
TGTGCCAGCAGCGTAGTTGTAATGGGACACCCCTCTGGGGCCAACGTCCTGACTTTC
CASSVVVMGHPSGANVLTF
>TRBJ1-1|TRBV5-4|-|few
TGTGCCAGCAGCTTCGGACTTATCATGAACACTGAAGCTTTCTTT
CASSFGLIMNTEAFF
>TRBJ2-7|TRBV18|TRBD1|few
TGTGCCAGCTCCTCGGACAGGGCGAACGAGCAGTACTTC
CASSSDRANEQYF
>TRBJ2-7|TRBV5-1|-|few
TGCGCCAGCCAGCGGGCCACCTCCTACGAGCAGTACTTC
CASQRATSYEQYF
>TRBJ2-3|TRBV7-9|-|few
TGTGCCAGCAGCTTAACACTAGGTCGGGGGTATTTT
CASSLTLGRGYF
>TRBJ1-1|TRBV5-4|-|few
TGTGCCAGCAGCCTCGCTCACCGGGGCACTGAAGCTTTCTTT
CASSLAHRGTEAFF
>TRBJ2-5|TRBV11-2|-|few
TGTGCCAGCAGCTTAAATCAGGGGCCATCCCAAGAGACCCAGTACTTC
CASSLNQGPSQETQYF
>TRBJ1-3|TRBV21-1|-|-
TGTGCCAGCAGCCACACGGGCTCTGGAAACACCATATATTTT
CASSHTGSGNTIYF
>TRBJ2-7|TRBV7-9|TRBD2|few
TGTGCCAGCAGCTTAGAACTAGCGGGACTCTACGAGCAGTACTTC
CASSLELAGLYEQYF
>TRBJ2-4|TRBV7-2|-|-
TGTGCCAGCAGTAGAAAGGGAGCCAAAAACATTCAGTACTTC
CASSRKGAKNIQYF
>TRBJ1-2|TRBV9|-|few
TGTGCCAGCAGCCCGGAGACAGTGGGTGGCTACACCTTC
CASSPETVGGYTF